This entry features one TCR beta chain sequence. This entry belongs to a study of shared clonotypes between healthy human individuals. Data came from immunoSEQ multiplex PCR; TCRdb stores just in-frame clones and leaves some out. The table records around 2.1 million clones, approximately 94% of them present only once. The CDR3 has 16 residues. Germline values: CDR1 SEHNR, CDR2 FQNEAQ (reference sequence). V dropped 5 bases and J dropped 5; count of bases not matched to a gene: 10. The naive CD8 fraction comprised CD45RO-negative cells positively selected for CCR7 and excluded terminally differentiated effector memory CD45RA+ cells.

The specimen sequenced was naive CD8+ T cells from PBMCs. V gene TRBV7-9 combines with J gene TRBJ2-1, with 9 bases matching TRBD2. The source is a man aged 18 to 30 in good health. Some clones in this sample may be carry-over from other donors' samples. The CDR3 sequence: CASSTRGTSRDNEQFF. CDR3 sequence (DNA): TGTGCCAGCAGCACGCGGGGGACTAGCAGAGACAATGAGCAGTTCTTC.